This entry lists 14 T cell receptor beta chains sequenced from one sample in a study of blood T cells in healthy people across ages. With a J-beta primer mix and a sample-barcoded 5' primer, a second PCR ran about 6 to 11 cycles. TCRdb reprocessed the 5' RACE reads via MiXCR and lists one record per CDR3 protein. The profile covers approximately 940,000 distinct CDR3 sequences, with 45% to 50% appearing a single time and 13% taken by the ten largest. The sequenced sample was blood. These receptor sequences come from a man aged 30 to 45 in good health.

This chain connects TRBV3-1 to TRBJ2-1; D is possibly TRBD1 or TRBD2 (6 bases each). Germline values: CDR1 LGHDT, CDR2 YNNKEL (reference sequence). This CDR3 spans 15 amino acids. V gave up 1 base and J gave up 3 bases, with 10 bases separating them. The CDR3 reads CASSQAQGLYNEQFF. As DNA, the CDR3 is TGTGCCAGCAGCCAAGCACAGGGACTCTACAATGAGCAGTTCTTC.

The chain employs TRBV19 and TRBJ2-1; D gene unclear. The germline CDR1 and CDR2 sequences are LNHDA and SQIVND (reference sequence). Trimming stripped 5 bases from V and 4 bases from J, with 12 bases between. The CDR3 spans 14 residues. The CDR3 is CASSVGNEYNEQFF. CDR3 bases: TGTGCCAGTAGTGTGGGGAATGAGTACAATGAGCAGTTCTTC.

This clonotype is a singleton in its sample. The V gene is TRBV7-2, the J gene TRBJ2-1, with D perhaps TRBD1 (5 bases). The J call may not be correct, given that the DNA end is closer to TRBJ2-7. The CDR3 totals 16 residues. CDR1 is SGHTA and CDR2 is FQGNSA in the germline V gene. The CDR3 region has the DNA TGTGCCAGCAGCTTAGCAGGGGCCTACTCCTACAATGAGCAGTACTTC. It encodes CASSLAGAYSYNEQYF.

The chain couples TRBV27 to TRBJ1-2; perhaps TRBD1 as D (5 bases). The CDR3 sequence is 15 residues long. CDR1 is MNHEY and CDR2 is SMNVEV in the germline V gene (reference sequence). V dropped 6 bases and J dropped 3 bases, with 17 bases sitting between them. DNA of the CDR3: TGTGCCAGCAGCTCCTTAGGGGTTGGAGACTATGGCTACACCTTC. Residues: CASSSLGVGDYGYTF.

The CDR3 DNA is TGTGCCAGCGGTGACAATCAGCCCCAGCATTTT. Amino acids: CASGDNQPQHF. V usage is TRBV28 and J usage is TRBJ1-5; no reliable D call. The CDR3 is 11 residues long. Germline V gene data show CDR1 as MDHEN and CDR2 as SYDVKM. V shed 8 bases and J shed 3 bases, with 5 bases lying between them.

This clonotype has a handful of counts. The V call is TRBV6-2 or TRBV6-3, the J call TRBJ2-1; a weak D match, TRBD2 (7 bases). Trimming left V 8 bases short and J 2 bases short, with 16 bases between. The CDR3 runs to 15 residues. CDR1 is MNHEY, CDR2 SVGEGT, per germline. Written as DNA, the CDR3 is TGTGCCAGCGCCAGCGGAGGGGGGGCCTACAATGAGCAGTTCTTC. Translated: CASASGGGAYNEQFF.

The V and J genes are TRBV11-3 and TRBJ2-1, with D maybe TRBD1 (5 bases). The germline CDR1 and CDR2 sequences are SGHNT and YENEEA. V was clipped by 0 bases and J by 6 bases, with 15 bases between them. The CDR3 has 16 amino acids. CDR3 nucleotide sequence: TGTGCCAGCAGCTTAGATGGGGCAGGTCCCGGCAATGAGCAGTTCTTC. Protein sequence: CASSLDGAGPGNEQFF.

The V call is TRBV6-1, the J call TRBJ1-5; possible D gene TRBD1, 6 bases. Germline assignment: CDR1 MNHNS and CDR2 SASEGT. The CDR3 runs 17 residues. The ends were cut back, 11 bases at V and 0 bases at J, with 23 bases in the middle. CDR3 in amino acids: CAAAGTPFSNSNQPQHF. Here the CDR3 DNA reads TGTGCCGCCGCAGGGACACCCTTTTCCAATAGCAATCAGCCCCAGCATTTT.

The count of this clonotype is one. The germline gene is not matched at one end of the junction; a read error may be the cause. The chain uses TRBV7-2 and TRBJ2-5; no reliable D call. From germline, CDR1 is SGHTA and CDR2 FQGNSA. The CDR3 is 11 residues long. CDR3 nucleotide sequence: TGTGCCAGCAGCTCACAAGAGACCCGGTACTTC. Its protein product is CASSSQETRYF.

This clonotype has just a few counts. The genes are TRBV4-2 and TRBJ2-2; 8 bases agree with TRBD2. Germline CDR1 and CDR2: LGHNA and YNFKEQ. The J segment lost 2 bases and the V segment lost 0 bases, leaving 5 bases of the junction unmatched. This CDR3 contains 17 residues. The DNA of the CDR3 is TGTGCCAGCAGCCAAGATTTGGCGGGGGGAAACACCGGGGAGCTGTTTTTT. Amino acid sequence: CASSQDLAGGNTGELFF.

This clonotype was counted a few times. The CDR3 loop reads CASSYSEGTGGFYEQYF. As DNA, the CDR3 is TGTGCCAGCAGTTACTCTGAGGGGACAGGGGGTTTCTACGAGCAGTACTTC. The chain employs TRBV6-2 or TRBV6-3 and TRBJ2-7, with TRBD1 matching 11 bases. V dropped 0 bases and J dropped 3; count of bases not matched to a gene: 7. The CDR3 spans 17 residues. CDR1 is MNHEY and CDR2 is SVGEGT in the germline V gene.

This clonotype was observed a few times. This chain links TRBV3-1 with TRBJ2-1, with D maybe TRBD1 (5 bases). The CDR3 is 14 amino acids. Trimming removed 7 bases from V and 5 bases from J, with 15 bases in between. CDR1 is LGHDT, CDR2 YNNKEL, per germline (reference sequence). The CDR3 here is CASTAPTVNNEQFF. DNA for the CDR3: TGTGCCAGCACCGCCCCGACAGTAAACAATGAGCAGTTCTTC.

Remarks on this clonotype: This may arise from a read error, as a much more abundant clone is one base away. The gene calls are TRBV29-1 and TRBJ1-2, with 7 bases identical to TRBD1. The CDR3 loop spans 15 amino acids. V dropped 7 bases and J dropped 7; count of bases not matched to a gene: 18. Germline-derived CDR1 and CDR2 are SQVTM and ANQGSEA. In nucleotides, the CDR3 is TGCAGCGCAAAACACAGGGGCTCGAGTACTGGTGGCTACACCTTC. Translation: CSAKHRGSSTGGYTF.

This clonotype was found once. The junction shows a germline mismatch at one end, possibly a read error. The chain uses TRBV7-9 and TRBJ2-7, with 7 bases matching TRBD1. CDR1 is SEHNR and CDR2 is FQNEAQ in the germline V gene (reference sequence). The CDR3 consists of 14 residues. The chain's CDR3 is CVSSLGGQSYEQYF. CDR3 coding DNA: TGTGTCAGCAGCTTAGGGGGCCAGTCCTACGAGCAGTACTTC.